These 13 T cell receptor beta chains share one sample of origin, sequenced in a study of cytomegalovirus exposure and HLA in healthy donors. Primers included in the PCR were 60 Vbeta and 13 Jbeta primers. TCRdb's copy holds only in-frame clones and misses some; the assay was immunoSEQ multiplex PCR. The data hold approximately 210,000 clones, with less than 85% observed a single time. The sequenced material came from PBMCs. The receptors were sampled from a girl under 18 in good health and CMV-seropositive.

The gene calls are TRBV2 and TRBJ2-5; 8 bases map to TRBD2. The CDR3 loop spans 17 amino acids. Germline CDR1 is SNHLY and CDR2 is FYNNEI. V was pared by 7 bases and J by 3 bases, with 16 bases of the junction left unmatched. Written as DNA, the CDR3 is TGTGCCAGCAAGCGGGCAAAGGGTAGCGGGGTAGAAGAGACCCAGTACTTC. Amino acids: CASKRAKGSGVEETQYF.

The CDR3 reads CASSLTPGGGSITDTQYF. CDR3 DNA: TGCGCCAGCAGCCTCACCCCGGGCGGGGGCTCTATCACAGATACGCAGTATTTT. The chain has TRBV4-1 and TRBJ2-3; D is possibly TRBD2 (7 bases). Germline assignment: CDR1 MGHRA and CDR2 YSYEKL. Trimming removed 4 bases at V and 2 bases at J, with 22 bases between. This CDR3 spans 18 amino acids.

The rearrangement joins TRBV4-1 to TRBJ1-1, with D perhaps matching TRBD1 (5 bases). The CDR3 is made up of 13 amino acids. Germline V lookup: CDR1 MGHRA, CDR2 YSYEKL. V dropped 4 bases and J dropped 4 bases, with 10 bases sitting between them. The CDR3: CASSRGRGTEAFF. The DNA of the CDR3 is TGCGCCAGCAGCCGCGGGAGGGGCACTGAAGCTTTCTTT.

The chain is built from TRBV30 and TRBJ1-4, with TRBD1 as a possible D gene (6 bases). The ends were cut back, 4 bases at V and 4 bases at J, with 16 bases in the middle. Germline loops: CDR1 GTSNPN, CDR2 SVGIG (reference sequence). The CDR3 is 15 residues long. The CDR3 DNA follows: TGTGCCTGGAACCCCGGGGGGCAGTTTAATGAAAAACTGTTTTTT. Amino acids: CAWNPGGQFNEKLFF.

V usage is TRBV19 and J usage is TRBJ1-2; the D is unclear. Per germline, CDR1 LNHDA and CDR2 SQIVND (reference sequence). V gave up 5 bases and J gave up 2 bases, with 15 bases separating them. This CDR3 is built from 15 residues. CDR3 in DNA: TGTGCCAGTAGTCCGAGACATTTAATAAACTATGGCTACACCTTC. Its protein is CASSPRHLINYGYTF.

The V and J genes are TRBV6-1 and TRBJ1-1; D is undetermined. Germline loops: CDR1 MNHNS, CDR2 SASEGT. V gave up 7 bases and J gave up 5 bases, with 14 bases separating them. The CDR3 sequence is 13 residues long. The CDR3, as DNA: TGTGCCAGCATCCCACGGTCGTATACTGAAGCTTTCTTT. It yields the protein CASIPRSYTEAFF.

V usage is TRBV11-3 and J usage is TRBJ2-7, with 9 positions matching TRBD1. This CDR3 has 15 amino acids. The germline gives CDR1 SGHNT, CDR2 YENEEA. Unmatched junction bases numbered 3, after V lost 0 bases and J lost 3 bases. CDR3 in DNA: TGTGCCAGCAGCTTAGAACAGGGGGCCCACTACGAGCAGTACTTC. Amino acids: CASSLEQGAHYEQYF.

The chain carries TRBV21-1 and TRBJ1-5. TRBV21-1 has pseudogene status. The CDR3 is 19 residues long. The CDR3 loop reads CASSKEGGKTGCSNQPQHF. The CDR3 DNA reads TGTGCCAGCAGCAAAGAGGGGGGGAAAACAGGGTGTAGCAATCAGCCCCAGCATTTT.

J is TRBJ2-7 and V is TRBV19; maybe TRBD1 (6 bases). Per the germline V gene, CDR1 is LNHDA and CDR2 is SQIVND (reference sequence). V lost 7 bases, J lost 9 bases, and 19 bases lay in between. CDR3 size: 13 residues. This chain's CDR3 is CASIPSGPGAQYF. The DNA of the CDR3 is TGTGCCAGTATCCCGAGCGGACCAGGGGCGCAGTACTTC.

The rearrangement joins TRBV10-1 to TRBJ1-1; D is possibly TRBD1 (6 bases). Looked up from germline, CDR1 is WNHNN and CDR2 is SYGVQD (reference sequence). Trimming removed 6 bases from V and 4 bases from J, with 12 bases in between. CDR3 length: 13 amino acids. The CDR3 coding sequence is TGCGCCAGCAGACAGGGAGGGTCCACTGAAGCTTTCTTT. Translated, it gives CASRQGGSTEAFF.

The genes are TRBV6-4 and TRBJ2-7, with 7 bases that match TRBD2. V lost 5 bases to trimming and J lost 5 bases; unmatched junction nucleotides: 15. This CDR3 has 16 amino acids. The germline V gene encodes CDR1 MRHNA and CDR2 SNTAGT. The CDR3 nucleotides are TGTGCCAGCAGTCCCCCGACTAGCTTATTTGCTCACGAGCAGTACTTC. Translating gives CASSPPTSLFAHEQYF.

The rearrangement joins TRBV27 to TRBJ1-2, with 9 bases matching TRBD1. Germline V gene lookup returns CDR1 MNHEY and CDR2 SMNVEV (reference sequence). The CDR3 consists of 16 residues. The ends lost 5 bases at V and 10 bases at J; junction bases unmatched: 17. CDR3 coding DNA: TGTGCCAGCAGTATGCTCTCCGGGACAGGGATGACAGTCTACACCTTC. Protein: CASSMLSGTGMTVYTF.

The chain carries TRBV11-3 and TRBJ2-5, with D possibly matching TRBD2 (6 bases). The CDR3 totals 15 residues. Germline CDR1 and CDR2: SGHNT and YENEEA. The V and J ends lost 5 bases and 5 bases respectively, with 18 bases between them. The CDR3 loop reads CASSGSEDSGETQYF. The CDR3 bases are TGTGCCAGCAGCGGTTCCGAAGACAGCGGGGAGACCCAGTACTTC.